Sequencing of this T cell receptor beta chain was carried out in a study of blood T cell repertoires in COVID-19. TCRdb's table, derived via immunoSEQ multiplex PCR, lists solely in-frame clones and lacks some. The sample contains some 400,000 clones, about 90% of which appear only once. The clonotype was recovered from a young man who had recovered from COVID-19. The sequenced sample consisted of PBMCs or T cells enriched from blood (not recorded which).

The chain's CDR3 is CASSLGDNTEAFF. The CDR3 region has the DNA TGTGCCAGCTCATTAGGGGATAACACTGAAGCTTTCTTT. This chain connects TRBV18 to TRBJ1-1; tentative D call: TRBD1 (5 bases). This CDR3 contains 13 residues. V lost 5 bases to trimming and J lost 2 bases, with 9 bases between them. The germline gives CDR1 KGHSH, CDR2 LQKENI.